The TCR beta chain under discussion was sequenced for a study of beta chain features in type 1 diabetes. Background on the study: Regarding age, gender and cell yields, patients proved similar to healthy donors.

In this sample, this clone turned up a few times. Its matching antigen is unknown. Germline V CDR1 and CDR2: MGHRA, YSYEKL. V was clipped by 4 bases and J by 5 bases; unmatched bases: 8. This CDR3 spans 15 amino acids. Of the isolated RNA, all was reverse transcribed, and so the sequenced material was expressed TCRB transcripts. Reads from naive, central memory and regulatory T cell samples averaged roughly 3.3 million. Repertoires were generated with immunoSEQ multiplex PCR, while TCRdb's copy carries only in-frame clones and drops some. Among roughly 250,000 clones listed, over 20% were seen once. Points from the study as a whole: Type 1 diabetes patients had TCRB CDR3s that were shorter (moderately but significantly so) in all four CD4+ subsets.

The specimen sequenced was naive CD4+ T cells from blood. The sequence came from a woman aged 40 to 50 with type 1 diabetes. The chain has TRBV4-1 and TRBJ2-3; 8 positions match TRBD2. For the CDR3, the DNA is TGCGCCAGCAGCCCCTCCGCAGCGGGAGAAGATACGCAGTATTTT. This encodes CASSPSAAGEDTQYF.